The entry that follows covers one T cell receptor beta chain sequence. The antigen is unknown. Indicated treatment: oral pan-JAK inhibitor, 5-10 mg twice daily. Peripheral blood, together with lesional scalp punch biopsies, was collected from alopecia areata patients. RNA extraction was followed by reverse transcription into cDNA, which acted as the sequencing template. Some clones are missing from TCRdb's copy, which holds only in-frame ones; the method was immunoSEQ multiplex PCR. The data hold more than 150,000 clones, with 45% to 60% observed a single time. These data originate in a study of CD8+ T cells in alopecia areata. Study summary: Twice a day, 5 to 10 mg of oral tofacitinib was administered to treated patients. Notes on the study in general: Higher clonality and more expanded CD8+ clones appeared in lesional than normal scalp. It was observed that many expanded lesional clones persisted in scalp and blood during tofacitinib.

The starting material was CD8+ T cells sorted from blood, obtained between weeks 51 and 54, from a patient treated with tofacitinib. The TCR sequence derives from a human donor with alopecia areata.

The CDR3 DNA reads as TGTGCCAGCAGCTTTGGACAGGGATGGGGCCCCGGCGATGAGCAGTTCTTC. This gives the protein CASSFGQGWGPGDEQFF. The chain is built from TRBV5-6 and TRBJ2-1, with 8 bases that match TRBD1. Germline CDR1 SGHDT, CDR2 YYEEEE. The trim removed 2 bases at V and 8 bases at J, leaving 15 bases unmatched. The CDR3 runs 17 residues.